Detailed here is one T cell receptor beta chain. Its specificity is not known. These data come from a study of cytomegalovirus exposure and HLA in healthy donors. Germline loops: CDR1 SGHTS, CDR2 YDEGEE. The CDR3 has 15 amino acids. V gave up 2 bases and J gave up 5 bases; unmatched junction bases: 8. 60 Vbeta and 13 Jbeta primers were used in PCR. The repertoire was sequenced with immunoSEQ multiplex PCR; TCRdb's copy has only in-frame clones and lacks some. The sample totals roughly 88,000 clones. Study-wide results and limits: Several of the most significant clusters were apparently associated with common viral pathogens in a later analysis. Listed as cytomegalovirus-associated were over 150 TCR beta chains.

The clonotype originates from a man aged 50-60 years in good health and CMV-seropositive. The chain is built from TRBV5-8 and TRBJ2-7; 9 bases agree with TRBD2. Source material: PBMCs. The CDR3 loop reads CASSFRGLAGNEQYF. The CDR3 bases are TGTGCCAGCAGCTTCCGGGGGCTAGCGGGAAACGAGCAGTACTTC.